This T cell receptor (beta chain) was sequenced for a study of blood T cell repertoires in COVID-19. About the study: Samples of COVID-19 (acute and convalescent) were obtained from the United States, Italy and Spain. PBMCs, B-cell-depleted T cells, or T cells provided the cDNA or gDNA that made up the material.

TCRdb's copy holds only in-frame clones and misses some; the assay was immunoSEQ multiplex PCR. This table has about 66,000 clones, roughly 82% appearing once. The CDR3 sequence is 14 residues long. The chain couples TRBV7-5 to TRBJ2-5; no DNA check was done on the table's D call, TRBD2. TRBV7-5 counts as a pseudogene. The receptor was derived from a man aged 60 to 69 with acute or convalescent COVID-19. The specimen sequenced was peripheral blood. The CDR3 loop is CARSWESGEETQYF. Here the CDR3 DNA reads TGTGCCAGAAGCTGGGAGAGCGGGGAGGAGACCCAGTACTTC.